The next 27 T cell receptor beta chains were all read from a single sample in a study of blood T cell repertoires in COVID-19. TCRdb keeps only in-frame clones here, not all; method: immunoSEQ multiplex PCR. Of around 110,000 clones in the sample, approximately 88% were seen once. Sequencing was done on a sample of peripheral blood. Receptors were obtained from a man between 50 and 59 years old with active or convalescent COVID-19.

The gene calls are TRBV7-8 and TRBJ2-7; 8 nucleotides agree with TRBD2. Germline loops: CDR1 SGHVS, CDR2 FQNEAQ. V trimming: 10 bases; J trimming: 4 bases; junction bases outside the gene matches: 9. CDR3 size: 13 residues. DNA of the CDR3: TGTGCCACGGGGGGGAGGGCCGCTTACGAGCAGTACTTC. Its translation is CATGGRAAYEQYF.

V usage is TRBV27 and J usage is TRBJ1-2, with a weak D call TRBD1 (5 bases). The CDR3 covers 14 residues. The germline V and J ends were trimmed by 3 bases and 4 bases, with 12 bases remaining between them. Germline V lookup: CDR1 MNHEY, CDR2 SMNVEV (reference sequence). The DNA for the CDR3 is TGTGCCAGCAGTTTTGACAGCGTTTCCTATGGCTACACCTTC. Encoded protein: CASSFDSVSYGYTF.

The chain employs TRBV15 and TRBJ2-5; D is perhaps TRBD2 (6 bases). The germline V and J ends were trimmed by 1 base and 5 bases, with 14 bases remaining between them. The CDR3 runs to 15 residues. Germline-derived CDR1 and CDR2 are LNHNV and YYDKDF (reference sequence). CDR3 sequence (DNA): TGTGCCACCAGCAGAGGAACGGGAGAGCGGGAGACCCAGTACTTC. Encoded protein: CATSRGTGERETQYF.

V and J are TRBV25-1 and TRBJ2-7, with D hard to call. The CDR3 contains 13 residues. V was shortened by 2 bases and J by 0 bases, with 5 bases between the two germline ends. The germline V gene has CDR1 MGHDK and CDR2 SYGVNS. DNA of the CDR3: TGTGCCAGCAGTGAAATATACTCCTACGAGCAGTACTTC. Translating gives CASSEIYSYEQYF.

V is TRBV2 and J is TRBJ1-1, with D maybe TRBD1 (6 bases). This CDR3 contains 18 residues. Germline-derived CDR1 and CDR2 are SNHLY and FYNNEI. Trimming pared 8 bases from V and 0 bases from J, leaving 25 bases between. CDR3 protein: CASSRGGGTPSVNTEAFF. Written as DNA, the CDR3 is TGTGCCAGCTCACGAGGGGGGGGAACCCCGTCCGTGAACACTGAAGCTTTCTTT.

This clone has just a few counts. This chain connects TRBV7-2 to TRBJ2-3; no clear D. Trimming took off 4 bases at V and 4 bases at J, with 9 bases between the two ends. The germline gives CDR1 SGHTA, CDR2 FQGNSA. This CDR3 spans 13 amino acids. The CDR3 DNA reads TGTGCCAGCAGCTCCACCACAGCAGATACGCAGTATTTT. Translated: CASSSTTADTQYF.

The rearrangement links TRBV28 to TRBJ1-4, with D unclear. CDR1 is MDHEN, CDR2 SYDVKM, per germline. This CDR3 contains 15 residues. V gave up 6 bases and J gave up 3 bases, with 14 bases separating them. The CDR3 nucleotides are TGTGCCAGCAGCCTCGTTGGCGGATCTAATGAAAAACTGTTTTTT. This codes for CASSLVGGSNEKLFF.

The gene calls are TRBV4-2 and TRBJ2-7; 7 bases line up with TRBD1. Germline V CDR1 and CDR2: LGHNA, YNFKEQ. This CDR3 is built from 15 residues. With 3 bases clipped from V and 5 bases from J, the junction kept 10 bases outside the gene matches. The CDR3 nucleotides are TGTGCCAGCAGCCACCCGACAGGGATTCTTAACGAGCAGTACTTC. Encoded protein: CASSHPTGILNEQYF.

This CDR3 is CASSDRQRREAGETQYF. CDR3 nucleotide sequence: TGTGCCAGCAGTGATCGGCAGAGGAGGGAGGCTGGGGAGACCCAGTACTTC. The chain carries TRBV2 and TRBJ2-5; a weak D match, TRBD2 (6 bases). The CDR3 runs 17 residues. The germline V gene has CDR1 SNHLY and CDR2 FYNNEI. Trimming shortened V by 3 bases and J by 5 bases, and 22 bases separated the two germline ends. Using reference TRBV2 and TRBJ2-5 for the parts outside the CDR3, the full variable domain is EPEVTQTPSHQVTQMGQEVILRCVPISNHLYFYWYRQILGQKVEFLVSFYNNEISEKSEIFDDQFSVERPDGSNFTLKIRSTKLEDSAMYFCASSDRQRREAGETQYFGPGTRLLVL.

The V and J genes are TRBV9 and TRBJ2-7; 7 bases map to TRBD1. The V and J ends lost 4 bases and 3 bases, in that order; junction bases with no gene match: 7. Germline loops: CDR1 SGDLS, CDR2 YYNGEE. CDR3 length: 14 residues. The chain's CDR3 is CASSPRQGFYEQYF. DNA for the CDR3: TGTGCCAGCAGCCCCCGACAGGGATTCTACGAGCAGTACTTC.

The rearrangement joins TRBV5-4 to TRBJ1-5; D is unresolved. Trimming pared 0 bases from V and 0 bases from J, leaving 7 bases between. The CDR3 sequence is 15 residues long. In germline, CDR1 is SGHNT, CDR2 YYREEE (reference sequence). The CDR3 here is CASSLDGYSNQPQHF. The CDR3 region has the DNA TGTGCCAGCAGCTTGGACGGTTATAGCAATCAGCCCCAGCATTTT.

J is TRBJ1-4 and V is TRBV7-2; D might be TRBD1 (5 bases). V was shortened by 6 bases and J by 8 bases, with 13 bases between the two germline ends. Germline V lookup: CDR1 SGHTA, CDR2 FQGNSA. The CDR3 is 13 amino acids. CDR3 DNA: TGTGCCAGCAGGCGGGGACTGAACGAAAAACTGTTTTTT. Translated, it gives CASRRGLNEKLFF.

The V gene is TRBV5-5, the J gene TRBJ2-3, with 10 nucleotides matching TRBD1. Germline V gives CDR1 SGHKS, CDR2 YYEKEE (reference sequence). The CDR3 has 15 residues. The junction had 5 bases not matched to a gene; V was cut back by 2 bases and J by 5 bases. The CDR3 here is CASSFGTGEVDTQYF. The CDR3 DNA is TGTGCCAGCAGCTTCGGGACAGGGGAGGTAGATACGCAGTATTTT.

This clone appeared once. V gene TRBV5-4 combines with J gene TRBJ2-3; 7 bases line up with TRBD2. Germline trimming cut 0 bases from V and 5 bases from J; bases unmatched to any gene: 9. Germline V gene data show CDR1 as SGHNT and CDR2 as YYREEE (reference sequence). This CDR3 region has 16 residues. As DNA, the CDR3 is TGTGCCAGCAGCTTGGCGGCGGGAGCCGGGGGAGATACGCAGTATTTT. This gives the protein CASSLAAGAGGDTQYF.

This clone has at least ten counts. The DNA for the CDR3 is TGTGCCAGCAACTTCGGGACAAAAAGCTACGAGCAGTACTTC. Protein product: CASNFGTKSYEQYF. The rearrangement links TRBV2 to TRBJ2-7, with TRBD1 as a possible D gene (6 bases). The germline V gene has CDR1 SNHLY and CDR2 FYNNEI. The CDR3 spans 14 residues. Trimming left V 7 bases short and J 3 bases short, with 16 bases between.

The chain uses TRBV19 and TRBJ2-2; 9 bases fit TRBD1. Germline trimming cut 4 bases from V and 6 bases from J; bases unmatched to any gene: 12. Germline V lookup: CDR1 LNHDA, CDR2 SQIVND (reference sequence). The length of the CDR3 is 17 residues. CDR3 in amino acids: CASSTPAGQGPSGELFF. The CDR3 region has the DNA TGTGCCAGTAGTACCCCCGCGGGACAGGGACCGTCCGGGGAGCTGTTTTTT.

DNA for the CDR3: TGTGCCAGTAGCCCTGGGACTAGCGGGCTTTGGGATGAGCAGTTCTTC. The encoded protein is CASSPGTSGLWDEQFF. V is TRBV19 and J is TRBJ2-1; 12 bases fit TRBD2. The V segment lost 6 bases and the J segment 8 bases; nucleotides outside the gene matches: 11. Germline values: CDR1 LNHDA, CDR2 SQIVND (reference sequence). The CDR3 runs 16 residues.

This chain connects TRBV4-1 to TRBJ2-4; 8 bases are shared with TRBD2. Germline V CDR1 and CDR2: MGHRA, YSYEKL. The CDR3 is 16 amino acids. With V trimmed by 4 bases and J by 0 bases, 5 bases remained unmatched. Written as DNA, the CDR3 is TGCGCCAGCAGCCGAGATAGCGGGGCAGCCAAAAACATTCAGTACTTC. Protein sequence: CASSRDSGAAKNIQYF.

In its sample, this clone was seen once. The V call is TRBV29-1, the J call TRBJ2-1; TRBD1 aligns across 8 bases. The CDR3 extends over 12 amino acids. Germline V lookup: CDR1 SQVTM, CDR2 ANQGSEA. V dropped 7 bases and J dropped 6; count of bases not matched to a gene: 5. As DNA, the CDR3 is TGCAGCGGGGGGGACAGGATCAATGAGCAGTTCTTC. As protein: CSGGDRINEQFF.

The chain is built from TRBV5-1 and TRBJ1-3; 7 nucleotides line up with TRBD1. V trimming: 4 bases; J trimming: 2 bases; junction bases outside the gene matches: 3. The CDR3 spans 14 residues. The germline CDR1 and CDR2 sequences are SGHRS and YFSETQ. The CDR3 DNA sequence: TGCGCCAGCAGCCGGGACAGTCCTGGAAACACCATATATTTT. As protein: CASSRDSPGNTIYF. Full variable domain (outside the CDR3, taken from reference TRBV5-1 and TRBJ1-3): KAGVTQTPRYLIKTRGQQVTLSCSPISGHRSVSWYQQTPGQGLQFLFEYFSETQRNKGNFPGRFSGRQFSNSRSEMNVSTLELGDSALYLCASSRDSPGNTIYFGEGSWLTVV.

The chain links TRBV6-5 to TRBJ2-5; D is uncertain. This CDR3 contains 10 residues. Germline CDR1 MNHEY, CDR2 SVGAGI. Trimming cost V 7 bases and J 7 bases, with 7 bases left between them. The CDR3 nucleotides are TGTGCCAGCACCCAATGGACCCAGTACTTC. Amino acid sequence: CASTQWTQYF.

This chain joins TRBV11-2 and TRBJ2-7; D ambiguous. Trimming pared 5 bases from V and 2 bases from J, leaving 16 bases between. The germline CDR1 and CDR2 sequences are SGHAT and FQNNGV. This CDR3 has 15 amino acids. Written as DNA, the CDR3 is TGTGCCAGCAGCCCGAGTTTGCGGTCCCCCTACGAGCAGTACTTC. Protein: CASSPSLRSPYEQYF.

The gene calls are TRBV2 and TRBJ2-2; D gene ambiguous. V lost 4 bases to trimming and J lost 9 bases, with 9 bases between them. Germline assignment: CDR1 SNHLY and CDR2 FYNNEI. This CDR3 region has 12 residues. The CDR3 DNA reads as TGTGCCAGCAGTGTGCTGCGGAGGGAGCTGTTTTTT. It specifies CASSVLRRELFF. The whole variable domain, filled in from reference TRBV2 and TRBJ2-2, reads EPEVTQTPSHQVTQMGQEVILRCVPISNHLYFYWYRQILGQKVEFLVSFYNNEISEKSEIFDDQFSVERPDGSNFTLKIRSTKLEDSAMYFCASSVLRRELFFGEGSRLTVL.

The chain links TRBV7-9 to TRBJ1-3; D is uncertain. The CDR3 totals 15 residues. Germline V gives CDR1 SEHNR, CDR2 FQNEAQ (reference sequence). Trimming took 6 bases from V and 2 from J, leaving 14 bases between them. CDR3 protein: CASRSQEGTGNTIYF. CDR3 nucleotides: TGTGCCAGCAGATCGCAGGAGGGTACTGGAAACACCATATATTTT.

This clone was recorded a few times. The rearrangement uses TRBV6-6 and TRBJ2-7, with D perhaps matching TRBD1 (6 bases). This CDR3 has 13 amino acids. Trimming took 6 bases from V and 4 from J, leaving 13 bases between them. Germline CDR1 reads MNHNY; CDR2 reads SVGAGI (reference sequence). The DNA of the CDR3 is TGTGCCAGCAGGTGGGACACCGTGTACGAGCAGTACTTC. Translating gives CASRWDTVYEQYF.

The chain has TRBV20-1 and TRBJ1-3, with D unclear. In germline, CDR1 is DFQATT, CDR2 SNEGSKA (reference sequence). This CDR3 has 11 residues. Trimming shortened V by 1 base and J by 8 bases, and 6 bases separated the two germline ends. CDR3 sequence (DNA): TGCAGTGCTAGAGTTGAGGACACCATATATTTT. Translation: CSARVEDTIYF.

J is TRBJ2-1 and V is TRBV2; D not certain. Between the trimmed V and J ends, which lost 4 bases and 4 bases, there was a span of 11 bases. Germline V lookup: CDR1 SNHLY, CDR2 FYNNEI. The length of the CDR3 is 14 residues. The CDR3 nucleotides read TGTGCCAGCAGTGGCCGCCGCGAATACAATGAGCAGTTCTTC. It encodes CASSGRREYNEQFF.